This T cell receptor beta chain came from a study of blood T cell repertoires in COVID-19 (TCRdb year 2020). Background on the whole study: Collaborator samples came from the United States, Italy and Spain and covered acute and convalescent phases of COVID-19. The prospective study material was composed of cDNA or gDNA derived from T cells, B-cell-depleted T cells, or PBMCs. The dataset comprised deeply sampled blood TCRbeta repertoires from subjects exposed to, actively infected with, or recovered from COVID-19. The repertoires were released in a freely available public database intended as a resource for research on the immune response to SARS-CoV-2. The samples were drawn from the first 160 participants of the ongoing ImmuneRACE study and from 1,254 subjects provided by 6 global collaborators. A de-identified subject ID, COVID-19 status, age in years and sex were almost always included in the sample metadata. HLA class I and class II types, where available, came from metadata supplied by the sample provider rather than from assay-based typing.

V is cut back by 5 bases and J by 5 bases, with 5 bases in the junction unmatched. The CDR3 runs 13 residues from the cysteine to the phenylalanine. The read is trimmed to its CDR3 DNA, 39 bases read in frame from base 1. Another Seattle source contributed samples from volunteer blood donors who had recovered from COVID-19. Collaborating institutions collected whole blood in K2EDTA tubes following their own protocols. For TCRbeta analysis, collaborator samples were shipped as frozen whole blood, as isolated PBMCs, or as DNA extracted from either sample type. The immunoSEQ Assay, a bias-controlled multiplex PCR, was used to amplify TCRbeta CDR3 regions from genomic DNA. The authors processed their data as follows. Within the assay, amplification of reference gene primers was used to estimate how many nucleated cells each sample contained. To quantify the absolute abundance of each unique TCRbeta CDR3 rearrangement, sequence reads were collapsed and filtered. For each sample, productive Simpson clonality was calculated by taking the square root of Simpson's diversity index across productive rearrangements. The table was pulled from immuneACCESS by TCRdb, which kept in-frame rearrangements only. Such tables lose some clones; where checked, under half of the loss comes from unresolved V genes, and the rest has no known cause. For V, J and clone size, that table is used; D and trimming come from the DNA. Counted in this sample were around 250,000 clones; about nine tenths of them appeared once. The leading ten clones occupy roughly 2.3% of the sample.

Broad study findings and their caveats: Clinical and demographic metadata were provided uncurated, with the amount varying by source and participant.

About this clone: Its antigen remains undetermined. Base qualities are not recorded, but no much larger clone differs from it by a single base.

Sequenced input: peripheral blood. The chain couples TRBV12-3 or TRBV12-4 to TRBJ2-5; 7 junctional bases match TRBD2. The sequence was obtained from a man aged 25 to 45 who had recovered from COVID-19. The CDR3 protein sequence reads: CASSGGVRETQYF. At the DNA level, the sequence is TGTGCCAGCAGTGGGGGGGTCAGGGAGACCCAGTACTTC.